This T cell receptor (beta chain) was recovered during a study of blood T cell repertoires in COVID-19. Study context: Some COVID-19 samples were acute and others convalescent; all came from the United States, Italy and Spain.

Participant-given clinical history determined each cohort assignment. A case of COVID-19 had been met by exposed participants within 2 weeks before study entry. Using immunoSEQ multiplex PCR, the repertoire was profiled, and TCRdb retains in-frame clones only, with some absent. The sample contains hundreds of thousands of clones, about nine tenths of which appear only once. This clone was recorded once. The TCR was taken from a man in his forties or fifties who had been exposed to COVID-19. Specimen: PBMCs or T cells enriched from blood (not recorded which).

This CDR3 is CASSFRQGDYGYTF. The CDR3 DNA follows: TGCGCCAGCAGCTTCCGACAGGGGGACTATGGCTACACCTTC. The chain carries TRBV5-1 and TRBJ1-2, with 9 bases lining up with TRBD1. V trimming: 2 bases; J trimming: 3 bases; junction bases outside the gene matches: 2. Per the germline V gene, CDR1 is SGHRS and CDR2 is YFSETQ. The CDR3 sequence is 14 residues long.